This T cell receptor beta chain originates from a study of blood T cell repertoires in COVID-19. Across the whole study: COVID-19 samples collected from the United States, Italy and Spain covered acute and convalescent phases. Nucleic acid was either cDNA or gDNA, and it came from T cells, B-cell-depleted T cells, or PBMCs.

The germline V and J ends were trimmed by 0 bases and 8 bases, with 17 bases remaining between them. The germline V gene encodes CDR1 LGHNA and CDR2 YNFKEQ. This CDR3 comprises 16 residues. In this sample, this clone turned up a few times. Per the original data handling: The assay estimated nucleated cells by amplifying reference gene primers. Produced via immunoSEQ multiplex PCR; TCRdb's table is partial and in-frame only. V and J calls and clone size are given by that table; D and trimming were obtained from the DNA. The data show about 94,000 clones, 80% seen once. Sequencing was performed on peripheral blood. The rearrangement uses TRBV4-2 and TRBJ2-4; D is perhaps TRBD1 (7 bases). This receptor was taken from a human donor in a cohort sampled during active COVID-19. The CDR3 DNA reads TGTGCCAGCAGCCAAGATTCTGCAGGGGGGAAGGACATTCAGTACTTC. Translation: CASSQDSAGGKDIQYF.